This TCR beta chain was identified during a study of T-cell reconstitution after alpha-beta-depleted transplantation in children. Study observations and caveats: Reportedly, only several hundred clones from non-depleted graft cells drove alpha-beta T-cell counts at about two months.

Germline V gives CDR1 SGDLS, CDR2 YYNGEE. V was pared by 4 bases and J by 3 bases, with 16 bases between. The CDR3 spans 15 residues. This clonotype occurred many times. Its cognate antigen is unknown. TCRbeta library preparation incorporated unique molecular identifiers. In TCRdb, the PCR reads were re-called with MiXCR into one record per CDR3 protein. The sample lists tens of thousands of distinct CDR3 sequences, around 6.6% occurring once. The material sequenced was peripheral blood, taken 60 days after TCRalphabeta/CD19-depleted stem cell transplant. The rearrangement links TRBV9 to TRBJ2-5; maybe TRBD1 (6 bases). The receptor was isolated from a child younger than two who had a stem cell transplant for acute myeloid leukemia, so the T cells may come from the graft donor. The CDR3 is CASSPRLGQKETQYF. CDR3 nucleotides: TGTGCCAGCAGCCCCCGGTTGGGACAAAAAGAGACCCAGTACTTC. Full variable domain (missing parts from reference TRBV9 and TRBJ2-5): DSGVTQTPKHLITATGQRVTLRCSPRSGDLSVYWYQQSLDQGLQFLIQYYNGEERAKGNILERFSAQQFPDLHSELNLSSLELGDSALYFCASSPRLGQKETQYFGPGTRLLVL.